The following is a T cell receptor (beta chain) sequence with its context. The V segment lost 1 base and the J segment 2 bases; nucleotides outside the gene matches: 7. The CDR3 has 17 residues. Germline V CDR1 and CDR2: SGHTA, FQGNSA. The entry originates in a study of blood T cell repertoires in COVID-19. Whole-study context: Spain, Italy and the United States supplied samples that represented acute and convalescent COVID-19. T cells, B-cell-depleted T cells, or PBMCs provided the cDNA or gDNA that served as material.

Original processing methods: Amplification of reference gene primers provided the estimated nucleated cell counts. Clones were sequenced by immunoSEQ multiplex PCR, and TCRdb holds only the in-frame ones, with some missing. The V and J calls and clone size come from that table; D and trimming were worked out from the DNA. The table has under 200,000 clones, around 80% seen once. What was sequenced was peripheral blood. This TCR was sampled from a man aged 25-45 years with active or convalescent COVID-19. The V call is TRBV7-2, the J call TRBJ2-3; 9 bases map to TRBD2. The CDR3 nucleotides are TGTGCCAGCAGCTTAGGCCCAGCGGGGGGTTCCACAGATACGCAGTATTTT. As protein: CASSLGPAGGSTDTQYF.